The 15 T cell receptor beta chains below all came from one sample that was sequenced in a study of blood T cell repertoires in COVID-19. Data came from immunoSEQ multiplex PCR; TCRdb stores just in-frame clones and leaves some out. This sample has 120,000 or so clones, with just over 85% found just once. The sample was peripheral blood. The source is a woman between 50 and 59 years old with active or convalescent COVID-19.

The V gene is TRBV7-9, the J gene TRBJ2-2; 7 nucleotides agree with TRBD1. This CDR3 contains 18 residues. The germline V gene encodes CDR1 SEHNR and CDR2 FQNEAQ (reference sequence). J was trimmed by 2 bases and V by 5 bases; bases with no gene match: 14. As DNA, the CDR3 is TGTGCCAGCAGCCGGCTAACAGGGGCACGGGGAAACACCGGGGAGCTGTTTTTT. This sequence encodes CASSRLTGARGNTGELFF.

This chain joins TRBV28 and TRBJ1-5, with D uncertain. This CDR3 is built from 13 residues. Germline CDR1 MDHEN, CDR2 SYDVKM. The V and J ends lost 4 bases and 9 bases respectively, with 13 bases between them. DNA for the CDR3: TGTGCCAGCAGTTCGGGTTCCCGGGGGCCCCAGCATTTT. The encoded protein is CASSSGSRGPQHF. Full variable domain (rest looked up from reference TRBV28 and TRBJ1-5): DVKVTQSSRYLVKRTGEKVFLECVQDMDHENMFWYRQDPGLGLRLIYFSYDVKMKEKGDIPEGYSVSREKKERFSLILESASTNQTSMYLCASSSGSRGPQHFGDGTRLSIL.

V usage is TRBV7-9 and J usage is TRBJ2-7; 8 bases are a match to TRBD1. The CDR3 is 14 amino acids. Germline trimming cut 6 bases from V and 3 bases from J; bases unmatched to any gene: 7. CDR1 SEHNR and CDR2 FQNEAQ come from the germline V gene (reference sequence). In nucleotides, the CDR3 is TGTGCCAGCAGTAGACAGGGGAACATCTACGAGCAGTACTTC. This sequence encodes CASSRQGNIYEQYF.

The chain employs TRBV14 and TRBJ2-5; 8 positions agree with TRBD1. CDR1 is SGHDN and CDR2 is FVKESK in the germline V gene. This CDR3 is 15 amino acids long. V lost 4 bases to trimming and J lost 4 bases; unmatched junction nucleotides: 8. The CDR3 DNA is TGTGCCAGCAGCCCCCGCAGGGGGCAGCGAGAGACCCAGTACTTC. Protein product: CASSPRRGQRETQYF.

This CDR3 is CASNPGWTDTQYF. The CDR3 DNA follows: TGTGCCAGCAACCCGGGGTGGACAGATACGCAGTATTTT. This chain joins TRBV9 and TRBJ2-3, with D possibly TRBD2 on 5 matching bases. The germline gives CDR1 SGDLS, CDR2 YYNGEE. V was shortened by 6 bases and J by 3 bases, with 11 bases between the two germline ends. The CDR3 loop spans 13 amino acids.

This chain uses TRBV2 with TRBJ2-5; D is ambiguous. CDR3 length: 11 residues. Germline CDR1 SNHLY, CDR2 FYNNEI. The V gene lost 4 bases and the J gene lost 4 bases, with 4 bases spanning the gap. The CDR3, as DNA: TGTGCCAGCAGTGCGGGAGAGACCCAGTACTTC. Its translation is CASSAGETQYF.

The chain joins TRBV29-1 to TRBJ2-1; 14 bases are a match to TRBD2. This CDR3 comprises 14 residues. After removal of 4 bases from V and 8 bases from J, the junction contained 4 bases not matched to a gene. CDR1 is SQVTM, CDR2 ANQGSEA, per germline. The CDR3 sequence: CSVGLAGGPDEQFF. The DNA for the CDR3 is TGCAGCGTTGGACTAGCGGGGGGGCCGGATGAGCAGTTCTTC.

The gene calls are TRBV5-1 and TRBJ2-1; 7 bases fit TRBD2. The CDR3 consists of 18 residues. With 0 bases clipped from V and 0 bases from J, the junction kept 9 bases outside the gene matches. Germline CDR1 is SGHRS and CDR2 is YFSETQ. The CDR3 bases are TGCGCCAGCAGCTTGGGATGGGCGGGGGTTAGCTCCTACAATGAGCAGTTCTTC. This sequence encodes CASSLGWAGVSSYNEQFF.

The chain employs TRBV18 and TRBJ2-1; perhaps TRBD1 as D (5 bases). The CDR3 contains 13 residues. V was cut by 6 bases and J by 5 bases, with 11 bases left in between. Germline values: CDR1 KGHSH, CDR2 LQKENI. Here the CDR3 reads CASSTQANNEQFF. The CDR3 coding sequence is TGTGCCAGCTCCACACAGGCGAACAATGAGCAGTTCTTC.

The V and J genes are TRBV20-1 and TRBJ1-1, with D unclear. Germline V CDR1 and CDR2: DFQATT, SNEGSKA (reference sequence). With 5 bases removed from V and 6 bases from J, the gap between germline ends came to 10 bases. The CDR3 spans 11 residues. CDR3 bases: TGCAGTGCTCAGACCCAGGCTGAAGCTTTCTTT. It encodes CSAQTQAEAFF.

J is TRBJ2-7 and V is TRBV6-6; the D gene is possibly TRBD2 (5 bases). With 6 bases removed from V and 2 bases from J, the gap between germline ends came to 11 bases. From germline, CDR1 is MNHNY and CDR2 SVGAGI (reference sequence). The CDR3 extends over 13 amino acids. CDR3 sequence: CASSPSTPYEQYF. The DNA of the CDR3 is TGTGCCAGCAGCCCTAGCACCCCCTACGAGCAGTACTTC.

The chain is built from TRBV5-1 and TRBJ2-7; D remains ambiguous. This CDR3 has 13 residues. Germline V gene sequence: CDR1 SGHRS, CDR2 YFSETQ. Trimming removed 4 bases from V and 3 bases from J, with 11 bases in between. As DNA, the CDR3 is TGCGCCAGCAGCCCGAGCTCGGGCTACGAGCAGTACTTC. Its protein is CASSPSSGYEQYF.

The V and J genes are TRBV6-6 and TRBJ2-5; D gene unclear. Deletions cut 7 bases from V and 5 bases from J, with 14 bases between. Per the germline V gene, CDR1 is MNHNY and CDR2 is SVGAGI (reference sequence). The CDR3 length is 13 residues. CDR3 DNA: TGTGCCAGCACCCTGACAAATAGGGAGACCCAGTACTTC. It specifies CASTLTNRETQYF.

This rearrangement joins TRBV5-6 to TRBJ2-5; 9 nucleotides line up with TRBD2. Germline trimming cut 2 bases from V and 2 bases from J; bases unmatched to any gene: 4. The length of the CDR3 is 15 residues. Germline lookup yields CDR1 SGHDT and CDR2 YYEEEE. The CDR3 loop is CASSLSAGGQETQYF. DNA for the CDR3: TGTGCCAGCAGCTTATCAGCGGGAGGACAAGAGACCCAGTACTTC.

The chain combines TRBV19 with TRBJ2-1; TRBD1 is a possible D gene (6 bases). The germline V gene has CDR1 LNHDA and CDR2 SQIVND (reference sequence). V was trimmed by 6 bases and J by 3 bases, leaving 12 bases between them. This CDR3 has 14 amino acids. The CDR3 sequence is CASRLRGIYNEQFF. The CDR3 coding sequence is TGTGCCAGTAGACTCAGGGGAATCTACAATGAGCAGTTCTTC.